A single sample is the source of the 26 T cell receptor beta chains below, sequenced in a study of control samples from healthy donors and cancer patients. Assay: immunoSEQ multiplex PCR; the TCRdb copy retains only in-frame clones and omits some. This sample has about 120,000 clones, with 93% found just once. Sequenced: blood. The source is a young man in good health.

CDR3 protein: CASSYSPGQETQYF. DNA for the CDR3: TGTGCCAGCAGTTACTCGCCAGGCCAAGAGACCCAGTACTTC. The V gene is TRBV6-5, the J gene TRBJ2-5, with D uncertain. This CDR3 is 14 amino acids long. The V end lost 0 bases, the J end lost 1 base, and 6 bases lay between the germline ends. Germline V CDR1 and CDR2: MNHEY, SVGAGI.

The chain combines TRBV6-5 with TRBJ2-7, with 8 bases identical to TRBD2. The germline V gene has CDR1 MNHEY and CDR2 SVGAGI. This CDR3 region has 15 residues. J gave up 7 bases and V 8 bases, and 16 bases lay outside the gene matches. This CDR3 is CASSQRGLGGREQYF. In DNA form, the CDR3 reads TGTGCCAGCTCCCAAAGGGGACTAGGGGGGAGGGAGCAGTACTTC.

This rearrangement joins TRBV27 to TRBJ1-6; tentative D call: TRBD1 (6 bases). The length of the CDR3 is 14 residues. V gave up 4 bases and J gave up 10 bases, with 14 bases separating them. Looked up from germline, CDR1 is MNHEY and CDR2 is SMNVEV (reference sequence). CDR3 protein: CASSSQGLLSPLHF. The CDR3, as DNA: TGTGCCAGCAGTTCCCAGGGGCTACTCTCACCCCTCCACTTT.

This sequence joins TRBV19 and TRBJ1-3; 8 positions agree with TRBD1. The CDR3 loop spans 15 amino acids. The V and J ends lost 8 bases and 2 bases, in that order; junction bases with no gene match: 8. Germline-derived CDR1 and CDR2 are LNHDA and SQIVND (reference sequence). This CDR3 is CASGGQGLTGNTIYF. The CDR3 nucleotides are TGTGCCAGTGGCGGACAGGGCTTAACTGGAAACACCATATATTTT.

Here the CDR3 reads CASSKGTGSHGGNTIYF. Here the CDR3 DNA reads TGTGCCAGCAGTAAAGGGACAGGGAGTCATGGTGGAAACACCATATATTTT. The genes are TRBV27 and TRBJ1-3; 9 bases align to TRBD1. Unmatched junction bases numbered 11, after V lost 5 bases and J lost 3 bases. The CDR3 is made up of 17 amino acids. CDR1 is MNHEY, CDR2 SMNVEV, per germline (reference sequence).

The V gene is TRBV19, the J gene TRBJ1-1, with D hard to call. The CDR3 covers 12 residues. Trimming shortened V by 8 bases and J by 1 base, and 8 bases separated the two germline ends. Germline lookup yields CDR1 LNHDA and CDR2 SQIVND (reference sequence). The CDR3 DNA follows: TGTGCCAGTGGCCGCAGGAACACTGAAGCTTTCTTT. This encodes CASGRRNTEAFF.

The chain combines TRBV12-3 or TRBV12-4 with TRBJ2-1; 9 bases are shared with TRBD1. Germline trimming cut 5 bases from V and 9 bases from J; bases unmatched to any gene: 5. The CDR3 totals 13 residues. The CDR3 protein is CASSTRQGGEQFF. Here the CDR3 DNA reads TGTGCCAGCAGTACTAGACAGGGGGGTGAGCAGTTCTTC.

V usage is TRBV21-1 and J usage is TRBJ2-7; TRBD1 is taken as the D call from the table, unchecked against the DNA. TRBV21-1 is an annotated pseudogene. The CDR3 sequence is 14 residues long. CDR3 bases: TGTGCCAGCAGGATATCCCCAGGCGTAGGAGAGCAGTACGTC. This translates into CASRISPGVGEQYV.

DNA of the CDR3: TGTGCCAGCACCCGGATTCGGTTCTCTGAAGCTTTCTTT. Translation: CASTRIRFSEAFF. This sequence joins TRBV7-2 and TRBJ1-1, with D unresolved. The germline gives CDR1 SGHTA, CDR2 FQGNSA. The germline V and J ends were trimmed by 7 bases and 6 bases, with 15 bases remaining between them. CDR3 size: 13 residues. The full variable domain, with the rest looked up from reference TRBV7-2 and TRBJ1-1, is GAGVSQSPSNKVTEKGKDVELRCDPISGHTALYWYRQSLGQGLEFLIYFQGNSAPDKSGLPSDRFSAERTGGSVSTLTIQRTQQEDSAVYLCASTRIRFSEAFFGQGTRLTVV.

About this clone: This same CDR3 is encoded by further DNA sequences in the sample. The chain couples TRBV11-2 to TRBJ1-2, with D unresolved. The CDR3 runs 13 residues. V dropped 1 base and J dropped 4 bases, with 7 bases sitting between them. CDR1 and CDR2 from the germline V gene are SGHAT and FQNNGV. As DNA, the CDR3 is TGTGCCAGCAGCTTAGGTGGAGGCTATGGCTACACCTTC. It translates to CASSLGGGYGYTF.

This chain uses TRBV6-1 with TRBJ1-1; 7 positions agree with TRBD1. The germline gives CDR1 MNHNS, CDR2 SASEGT. CDR3 size: 16 residues. V lost 3 bases to trimming and J lost 0 bases; unmatched junction nucleotides: 7. The DNA of the CDR3 is TGTGCCAGCAGTGAGAACAGGGGATTCATGAACACTGAAGCTTTCTTT. Protein: CASSENRGFMNTEAFF.

The chain joins TRBV4-1 to TRBJ1-2, with D uncertain. The CDR3 extends over 15 amino acids. From germline, CDR1 is MGHRA and CDR2 YSYEKL. V lost 0 bases, J lost 3 bases, and 11 bases lay in between. The CDR3 protein is CASSQDPSWDYGYTF. CDR3 in DNA: TGCGCCAGCAGCCAAGATCCGAGCTGGGACTATGGCTACACCTTC.

The V and J genes are TRBV11-2 and TRBJ2-7; TRBD1 matches 8 bases. The CDR3 is 17 amino acids. The ends lost 3 bases at V and 3 bases at J; junction bases unmatched: 13. Germline CDR1 is SGHAT and CDR2 is FQNNGV. CDR3 region: CASSFTRIQGGNYEQYF. CDR3 bases: TGTGCCAGCAGCTTTACCAGAATACAGGGGGGAAACTACGAGCAGTACTTC.

V and J are TRBV6-6 and TRBJ2-7; D perhaps matches TRBD1 (6 bases). The CDR3 has 15 amino acids. V lost 4 bases, J lost 6 bases, and 19 bases lay in between. CDR1 is MNHNY, CDR2 SVGAGI, per germline (reference sequence). This CDR3 is CASSSEAGDEGEQYF. CDR3 nucleotide sequence: TGTGCCAGCAGTTCCGAGGCAGGGGATGAAGGCGAGCAGTACTTC.

The chain is built from TRBV6-5 and TRBJ1-3; no definite D call. Trimming pared 6 bases from V and 0 bases from J, leaving 6 bases between. The CDR3 consists of 13 residues. Germline V gene sequence: CDR1 MNHEY, CDR2 SVGAGI. The CDR3 DNA follows: TGTGCCAGCAGGAGGTCCTCTGGAAACACCATATATTTT. Protein product: CASRRSSGNTIYF.

This rearrangement joins TRBV13 to TRBJ1-2, with no clear D. The V and J ends lost 5 bases and 5 bases respectively, with 12 bases between them. The CDR3 spans 13 residues. Germline V gene lookup returns CDR1 PRHDT and CDR2 FYEKMQ (reference sequence). The CDR3 sequence: CASSSRRTYGYTF. For the CDR3, the DNA is TGTGCCAGCAGCAGTCGACGGACGTATGGCTACACCTTC.

The chain employs TRBV18 and TRBJ1-1; no reliable D call. This CDR3 spans 14 amino acids. Germline assignment: CDR1 KGHSH and CDR2 LQKENI. With 2 bases removed from V and 1 base from J, the gap between germline ends came to 8 bases. The CDR3 sequence: CASSPLEGNTEAFF. The CDR3 DNA sequence: TGTGCCAGCTCACCATTGGAGGGGAACACTGAAGCTTTCTTT.

The DNA of the CDR3 is TGTGCCAGCAGCGAGCGGACTAGCGGGGGGGATGAGCAGTTCTTC. Its protein product is CASSERTSGGDEQFF. The genes are TRBV9 and TRBJ2-1; 15 bases line up with TRBD2. The CDR3 runs 15 residues. The V and J ends lost 3 bases and 8 bases, in that order; junction bases with no gene match: 3. Looked up from germline, CDR1 is SGDLS and CDR2 is YYNGEE.

This chain joins TRBV14 and TRBJ1-1, with D uncertain. This CDR3 has 14 residues. Trimming pared 0 bases from V and 11 bases from J, leaving 16 bases between. Germline CDR1 reads SGHDN; CDR2 reads FVKESK. DNA of the CDR3: TGTGCCAGCAGCCAAGATCGAGTTTGGCAGGTGGCTTTCTTT. Its protein is CASSQDRVWQVAFF.

The rearrangement joins TRBV29-1 to TRBJ2-1; 8 bases map to TRBD2. Germline lookup yields CDR1 SQVTM and CDR2 ANQGSEA. This CDR3 comprises 12 residues. The V gene end was trimmed by 4 bases and the J gene end by 13 bases; junction bases not matched to a gene: 9. CDR3 sequence (DNA): TGCAGCGTTGGCTTCGCTACTAGCGGCCAGTTCTTC. Protein sequence: CSVGFATSGQFF.

The V call is TRBV11-1, the J call TRBJ1-3; D unresolved. Germline V lookup: CDR1 SGHAT, CDR2 FQDESV (reference sequence). The V and J ends lost 2 bases and 2 bases respectively, with 4 bases between them. The CDR3 runs to 13 residues. The CDR3 DNA reads TGTGCCAGCAGCTTATCCACTGGAAACACCATATATTTT. Amino acid sequence: CASSLSTGNTIYF.

In its sample, this clone was seen once. The CDR3: CASREGRFTDTQYF. Written as DNA, the CDR3 is TGTGCCAGCAGGGAGGGCAGATTCACAGATACGCAGTATTTT. The genes are TRBV2 and TRBJ2-3, with D possibly being TRBD2 (6 bases). The germline CDR1 and CDR2 sequences are SNHLY and FYNNEI. With 6 bases removed from V and 2 bases from J, the gap between germline ends came to 12 bases. The CDR3 runs 14 residues. The full variable domain, with the rest looked up from reference TRBV2 and TRBJ2-3, is EPEVTQTPSHQVTQMGQEVILRCVPISNHLYFYWYRQILGQKVEFLVSFYNNEISEKSEIFDDQFSVERPDGSNFTLKIRSTKLEDSAMYFCASREGRFTDTQYFGPGTRLTVL.

V gene TRBV4-2 combines with J gene TRBJ1-2, with D perhaps matching TRBD1 (6 bases). Germline CDR1 and CDR2: LGHNA and YNFKEQ. CDR3 length equals 13 residues. V was cut by 0 bases and J by 6 bases, with 8 bases left in between. For the CDR3, the DNA is TGTGCCAGCAGCCAAGATGAGGGGGATGGCTACACCTTC. Protein product: CASSQDEGDGYTF.

The V call is TRBV27, the J call TRBJ1-2, with a tentative D call TRBD1 (5 bases). Germline V gives CDR1 MNHEY, CDR2 SMNVEV (reference sequence). Trimming cost V 3 bases and J 4 bases, with 12 bases left between them. There are 14 residues in the CDR3. CDR3 bases: TGTGCCAGCAGTTTGGTAAGGGGTGGCTATGGCTACACCTTC. Protein product: CASSLVRGGYGYTF.

This rearrangement joins TRBV19 to TRBJ1-2; no clear D. Germline V gene sequence: CDR1 LNHDA, CDR2 SQIVND (reference sequence). This CDR3 contains 12 residues. Trimming took 4 bases from V and 0 from J, leaving 3 bases between them. The CDR3 coding sequence is TGTGCCAGTAGTAAGACTAACTATGGCTACACCTTC. It specifies CASSKTNYGYTF.

V usage is TRBV15 and J usage is TRBJ1-2; D uncertain. The length of the CDR3 is 15 residues. V was clipped by 0 bases and J by 0 bases, with 8 bases between them. Per the germline V gene, CDR1 is LNHNV and CDR2 is YYDKDF (reference sequence). The CDR3 nucleotides read TGTGCCACCAGCAGAGATCTAGCAGCTAACTATGGCTACACCTTC. Its protein product is CATSRDLAANYGYTF.